Below, 17 T cell receptor beta chains from the same sample are listed, as sequenced in a study of identifying expanded T cells in peripheral blood. The protocol was immunoSEQ multiplex PCR, while the TCRdb copy is restricted to in-frame clones and leaves out a portion. Of 85,000 to 100,000 clones in the sample, about 87% were seen once. Sequences were obtained from blood. These receptors came from a person aged 18 to 70 in good health.

V is TRBV7-8 and J is TRBJ2-7; 14 bases match TRBD2. J gave up 4 bases and V 3 bases, and 8 bases lay outside the gene matches. The CDR3 length is 17 residues. CDR1 is SGHVS, CDR2 FQNEAQ, per germline. The CDR3 protein is CASSFDPWTSGRYEQYF. The CDR3 DNA sequence: TGTGCCAGCAGCTTCGACCCTTGGACTAGCGGGAGGTACGAGCAGTACTTC.

A remark on this clone: Other DNA sequences within the sample encode an identical CDR3. This chain links TRBV10-1 with TRBJ1-1, with D possibly TRBD1 on 5 matching bases. The CDR3 runs to 14 residues. Germline V gives CDR1 WNHNN, CDR2 SYGVQD (reference sequence). Trimming took off 6 bases at V and 2 bases at J, with 13 bases between the two ends. CDR3 sequence (DNA): TGCGCCAGCAGCCTGACAGCATCCAACACTGAAGCTTTCTTT. This gives the protein CASSLTASNTEAFF.

The chain links TRBV2 to TRBJ1-2; D is undetermined. Germline V gene lookup returns CDR1 SNHLY and CDR2 FYNNEI. The V gene lost 6 bases and the J gene lost 8 bases, with 13 bases spanning the gap. CDR3 length: 12 amino acids. The CDR3 bases are TGTGCCAGCAGCCGAGCACCCAGCGGCTACACCTTC. Protein: CASSRAPSGYTF.

J is TRBJ1-5 and V is TRBV28, with D possibly matching TRBD1 (5 bases). The CDR3 covers 14 residues. Trimming shortened V by 1 base and J by 4 bases, and 8 bases separated the two germline ends. CDR1 is MDHEN and CDR2 is SYDVKM in the germline V gene. The CDR3 loop reads CASSLLGGNQPQHF. Written as DNA, the CDR3 is TGTGCCAGCAGTTTATTGGGGGGGAATCAGCCCCAGCATTTT.

As for this clone: The sample holds other DNA sequences that translate to the same CDR3. V and J are TRBV18 and TRBJ2-5; the D is unclear. The CDR3 loop spans 12 amino acids. Germline assignment: CDR1 KGHSH and CDR2 LQKENI. V gave up 1 base and J gave up 1 base, with 1 base separating them. CDR3 nucleotides: TGTGCCAGCTCACCACTCCAAGAGACCCAGTACTTC. This encodes CASSPLQETQYF.

The chain combines TRBV27 with TRBJ2-3; D gene uncertain. From germline, CDR1 is MNHEY and CDR2 SMNVEV (reference sequence). There are 13 residues in the CDR3. V shed 3 bases and J shed 2 bases, with 6 bases lying between them. The DNA of the CDR3 is TGTGCCAGCAGTTTCCGCGTCACAGATACGCAGTATTTT. Residues: CASSFRVTDTQYF.

The chain employs TRBV19 and TRBJ2-3; TRBD1 aligns across 7 bases. Trimming took 1 base from V and 1 from J; bases not matched to a gene: 2. The CDR3 extends over 15 amino acids. Germline assignment: CDR1 LNHDA and CDR2 SQIVND (reference sequence). This CDR3 is CASSIGTGGTDTQYF. The CDR3 DNA sequence: TGTGCCAGTAGTATAGGAACAGGGGGCACAGATACGCAGTATTTT. The full variable domain, in which reference TRBV19 and TRBJ2-3 provide the parts outside the CDR3, is DGGITQSPKYLFRKEGQNVTLSCEQNLNHDAMYWYRQDPGQGLRLIYYSQIVNDFQKGDIAEGYSVSREKKESFPLTVTSAQKNPTAFYLCASSIGTGGTDTQYFGPGTRLTVL.

The V gene is TRBV7-7, the J gene TRBJ2-1, with TRBD1 matching 8 bases. The CDR3 is 15 residues long. V lost 1 base, J lost 8 bases, and 7 bases stayed unmatched. Germline V gene sequence: CDR1 SSHAT, CDR2 FNYEAQ (reference sequence). CDR3: CASSLGQGAVHEQFF. In DNA form, the CDR3 reads TGTGCCAGCAGCTTAGGCCAGGGGGCGGTTCATGAGCAGTTCTTC.

The chain has TRBV2 and TRBJ1-2; D possibly corresponds to TRBD1 (5 bases). Trimming stripped 8 bases from V and 7 bases from J, with 11 bases between. The germline CDR1 and CDR2 sequences are SNHLY and FYNNEI. There are 11 residues in the CDR3. As DNA, the CDR3 is TGTGCCAGCTCCAGACAGTCTGGCTACACCTTC. Its translation is CASSRQSGYTF. The full variable domain, completed using reference TRBV2 and TRBJ1-2, is EPEVTQTPSHQVTQMGQEVILRCVPISNHLYFYWYRQILGQKVEFLVSFYNNEISEKSEIFDDQFSVERPDGSNFTLKIRSTKLEDSAMYFCASSRQSGYTFGSGTRLTVV.

The V and J genes are TRBV6-4 and TRBJ2-2; D is unclear. Germline V gene lookup returns CDR1 MRHNA and CDR2 SNTAGT. The CDR3 has 13 amino acids. V lost 2 bases and J lost 6, with 7 bases in between. CDR3 DNA sequence: TGTGCCAGCAGTGACAGGGCGGCCGGGGAGCTGTTTTTT. Protein product: CASSDRAAGELFF.

CDR3 nucleotide sequence: TGTGCCAGCAGCGGAGGACAGGGGGCGCGGGAGCAGTACTTC. This codes for CASSGGQGAREQYF. This chain connects TRBV9 to TRBJ2-7, with 11 bases fitting TRBD1. The germline V gene has CDR1 SGDLS and CDR2 YYNGEE. There are 14 residues in the CDR3. The junction had 6 bases not matched to a gene; V was cut back by 3 bases and J by 7 bases.

The chain is built from TRBV25-1 and TRBJ1-2; TRBD1 agrees at 7 bases. Unmatched junction bases numbered 8, after V lost 4 bases and J lost 0 bases. The CDR3 consists of 16 residues. In germline, CDR1 is MGHDK, CDR2 SYGVNS. CDR3 amino acids: CASSGGQRLANYGYTF. CDR3 nucleotides: TGTGCCAGCAGTGGGGGACAGCGTTTAGCTAACTATGGCTACACCTTC.

The chain uses TRBV10-3 and TRBJ2-7, with 7 bases matching TRBD2. Looked up from germline, CDR1 is ENHRY and CDR2 is SYGVKD. The CDR3 has 12 residues. V shed 10 bases and J 7 bases; nucleotides not matched to a gene: 10. The CDR3 spells CATAVGGREQYF. The DNA of the CDR3 is TGTGCCACCGCCGTGGGAGGGAGGGAGCAGTACTTC.

This clone was detected only a few times. Other DNA sequences in this specimen translate into the identical CDR3. The chain recombines TRBV30 with TRBJ2-3; 8 nucleotides line up with TRBD2. The CDR3 loop spans 14 amino acids. Germline loops: CDR1 GTSNPN, CDR2 SVGIG (reference sequence). V was clipped by 2 bases and J by 3 bases; unmatched bases: 4. The DNA of the CDR3 is TGTGCCTGGAGTTTGGCGGGGGGAACAGATACGCAGTATTTT. Encoded protein: CAWSLAGGTDTQYF.

This clone was detected a few times. The CDR3 nucleotides are TGTGCCAGCAGTGATGATGGGGACGAGCAGTACTTC. Its translation: CASSDDGDEQYF. The chain links TRBV2 to TRBJ2-7; no reliable D call. The germline CDR1 and CDR2 sequences are SNHLY and FYNNEI. The CDR3 spans 12 residues. V lost 3 bases and J lost 5, with 8 bases in between.

This rearrangement joins TRBV29-1 to TRBJ2-5; a possible D gene is TRBD2 (6 bases). Germline V gene lookup returns CDR1 SQVTM and CDR2 ANQGSEA. V was clipped by 3 bases and J by 5 bases, with 16 bases between them. This CDR3 comprises 14 residues. CDR3 loop: CSVDPGGARETQYF. The CDR3 region has the DNA TGCAGCGTTGACCCCGGGGGAGCTAGGGAGACCCAGTACTTC.

CDR3 sequence: CASSLGQGVGSPLHF. CDR3 DNA: TGTGCCAGCAGCTTAGGACAGGGGGTGGGTTCACCCCTCCACTTT. The chain links TRBV7-2 to TRBJ1-6, with 9 bases fitting TRBD1. Germline lookup yields CDR1 SGHTA and CDR2 FQGNSA. There are 15 residues in the CDR3. The V gene end was trimmed by 1 base and the J gene end by 9 bases; junction bases not matched to a gene: 4.